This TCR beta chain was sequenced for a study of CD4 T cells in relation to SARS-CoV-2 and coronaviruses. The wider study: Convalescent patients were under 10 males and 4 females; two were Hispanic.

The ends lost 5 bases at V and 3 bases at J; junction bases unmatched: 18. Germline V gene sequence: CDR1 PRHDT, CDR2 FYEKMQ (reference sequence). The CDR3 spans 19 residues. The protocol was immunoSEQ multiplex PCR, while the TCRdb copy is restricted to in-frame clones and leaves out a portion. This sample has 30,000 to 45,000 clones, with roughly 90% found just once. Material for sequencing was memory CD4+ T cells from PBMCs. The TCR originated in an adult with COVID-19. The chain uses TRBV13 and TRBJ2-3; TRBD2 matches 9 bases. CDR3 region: CASSREGSSGKFGTDTQYF. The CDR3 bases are TGTGCCAGCAGCCGAGAGGGGTCTAGCGGGAAGTTCGGTACAGATACGCAGTATTTT.